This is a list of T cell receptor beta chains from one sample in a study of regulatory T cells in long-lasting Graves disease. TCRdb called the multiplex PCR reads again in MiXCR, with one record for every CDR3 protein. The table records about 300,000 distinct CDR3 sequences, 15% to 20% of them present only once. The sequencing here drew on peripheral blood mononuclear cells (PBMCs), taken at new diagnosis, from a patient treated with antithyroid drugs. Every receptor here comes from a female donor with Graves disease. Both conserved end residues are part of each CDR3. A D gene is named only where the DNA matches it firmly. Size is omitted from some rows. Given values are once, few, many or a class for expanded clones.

cdr3_aa: CASSYPGQLGQPQHF; cdr3_nt: TGTGCCAGCAGTTACCCGGGACAGTTAGGTCAGCCCCAGCATTTT; v_call: TRBV6-5; j_call: TRBJ1-5; d_call: TRBD1; clone_size: many
cdr3_aa: CASSQDIAGNTIYF; cdr3_nt: TGTGCCAGCAGCCAAGATATTGCTGGAAACACCATATATTTT; v_call: TRBV14; j_call: TRBJ1-3; d_call: NA; clone_size: few
cdr3_aa: CASSLDRASAGELFF; cdr3_nt: TGTGCCAGCAGCCTCGACAGGGCCTCGGCCGGGGAGCTGTTTTTT; v_call: TRBV7-8; j_call: TRBJ2-2; d_call: TRBD1; clone_size: many
cdr3_aa: CASSLARGVDYEQFF; cdr3_nt: TGTGCCAGCAGCTTGGCTAGGGGAGTGGACTATGAGCAGTTCTTC; v_call: TRBV11-3; j_call: TRBJ2-1; d_call: NA; clone_size: NA
cdr3_aa: CASSEGVAAQHF; cdr3_nt: TGTGCCAGCAGTGAGGGGGTGGCAGCCCAGCATTTT; v_call: TRBV2; j_call: TRBJ1-5; d_call: NA; clone_size: NA
cdr3_aa: CSASVRAGGTDTQYF; cdr3_nt: TGCAGTGCTAGCGTAAGAGCGGGGGGCACAGATACGCAGTATTTT; v_call: TRBV20-1; j_call: TRBJ2-3; d_call: TRBD2; clone_size: many
cdr3_aa: CASSSATETYEQYF; cdr3_nt: TGTGCCAGCAGTTCTGCGACCGAGACCTACGAGCAGTACTTC; v_call: TRBV12-3/TRBV12-4; j_call: TRBJ2-7; d_call: NA; clone_size: many
cdr3_aa: CSVHGTDYYEQYF; cdr3_nt: TGCAGCGTTCACGGGACAGACTACTACGAGCAGTACTTC; v_call: TRBV29-1; j_call: TRBJ2-7; d_call: TRBD1; clone_size: many
cdr3_aa: CASSRSLDNHEQYF; cdr3_nt: TGTGCCAGCAGCCGCTCACTCGACAACCACGAGCAGTACTTC; v_call: TRBV11-2; j_call: TRBJ2-7; d_call: NA; clone_size: many
cdr3_aa: CATSRDIGGSVGGELFF; cdr3_nt: TGTGCCACCAGCAGAGATATAGGGGGGAGTGTCGGCGGGGAGCTGTTTTTT; v_call: TRBV15; j_call: TRBJ2-2; d_call: NA; clone_size: few
cdr3_aa: CASSEEGVSYEAFF; cdr3_nt: TGTGCCAGCAGTGAAGAGGGCGTCTCCTATGAAGCTTTCTTT; v_call: TRBV2; j_call: TRBJ1-1; d_call: NA; clone_size: many
cdr3_aa: CASSLVGLAGRYSYNEQFF; cdr3_nt: TGTGCCAGCAGCTTAGTGGGACTAGCGGGCCGGTACTCCTACAATGAGCAGTTCTTC; v_call: TRBV7-9; j_call: TRBJ2-1; d_call: TRBD2; clone_size: many
cdr3_aa: CASSLVGRSYEQYF; cdr3_nt: TGTGCCAGCAGCTTAGTGGGCAGATCCTACGAGCAGTACTTC; v_call: TRBV7-8; j_call: TRBJ2-7; d_call: NA; clone_size: many
cdr3_aa: CASSLEGLAGDPYEQYF; cdr3_nt: TGTGCCAGCAGTTTGGAGGGACTAGCGGGAGACCCATACGAGCAGTACTTC; v_call: TRBV12-3/TRBV12-4; j_call: TRBJ2-7; d_call: TRBD2; clone_size: NA
cdr3_aa: CASGSGTLSNQPQHF; cdr3_nt: TGTGCCAGCGGATCCGGGACGCTCAGCAATCAGCCCCAGCATTTT; v_call: TRBV12-3/TRBV12-4; j_call: TRBJ1-5; d_call: NA; clone_size: many
cdr3_aa: CASSLDGNPYNEQFF; cdr3_nt: TGTGCCAGCAGTTTAGACGGGAATCCCTACAATGAGCAGTTCTTC; v_call: TRBV12-3/TRBV12-4; j_call: TRBJ2-1; d_call: NA; clone_size: many
cdr3_aa: CASSLDRFGTGLMNTEAFF; cdr3_nt: TGTGCCAGCAGCTTAGATCGCTTCGGGACAGGGTTAATGAACACTGAAGCTTTCTTT; v_call: TRBV11-2; j_call: TRBJ1-1; d_call: TRBD1; clone_size: many
cdr3_aa: CSARETGGSYNEQFF; cdr3_nt: TGCAGTGCTAGAGAAACGGGAGGCTCCTACAATGAGCAGTTCTTC; v_call: TRBV20-1; j_call: TRBJ2-1; d_call: TRBD2; clone_size: few
cdr3_aa: CASSRWAPPRYEQYF; cdr3_nt: TGTGCCAGCAGTAGGTGGGCCCCCCCCAGGTACGAGCAGTACTTC; v_call: TRBV12-3/TRBV12-4; j_call: TRBJ2-7; d_call: NA; clone_size: many
cdr3_aa: CASSIGGTSYEQYF; cdr3_nt: TGTGCCAGTAGTATAGGGGGGACTTCCTACGAGCAGTACTTC; v_call: TRBV19; j_call: TRBJ2-7; d_call: NA; clone_size: few
cdr3_aa: CASRALLSYNEQFF; cdr3_nt: TGTGCGTCAAGGGCTCTCCTCTCCTACAATGAGCAGTTCTTC; v_call: TRBV19; j_call: TRBJ2-1; d_call: NA; clone_size: NA
cdr3_aa: CASSPAGDEQYF; cdr3_nt: TGTGCCAGCAGTCCTGCGGGAGACGAGCAGTACTTC; v_call: TRBV2; j_call: TRBJ2-7; d_call: TRBD2; clone_size: many
cdr3_aa: CASNLDRNNEQFF; cdr3_nt: TGTGCCAGCAACTTGGACAGAAACAATGAGCAGTTCTTC; v_call: TRBV2; j_call: TRBJ2-1; d_call: NA; clone_size: many
cdr3_aa: CASRIPGAYSQETQYF; cdr3_nt: TGTGCCAGCAGAATCCCGGGAGCCTACTCACAAGAGACCCAGTACTTC; v_call: TRBV6-1; j_call: TRBJ2-5; d_call: NA; clone_size: many
cdr3_aa: CASSYSQFSGANVLTF; cdr3_nt: TGTGCCAGCAGTTACTCACAATTTTCTGGGGCCAACGTCCTGACTTTC; v_call: TRBV6-5; j_call: TRBJ2-6; d_call: NA; clone_size: many
cdr3_aa: CASSLTSGRGTGELFF; cdr3_nt: TGCGCCAGCAGTCTGACTAGCGGCAGAGGTACCGGGGAGCTGTTTTTT; v_call: TRBV4-1; j_call: TRBJ2-2; d_call: TRBD2; clone_size: NA
cdr3_aa: CASSLLITNTEASF; cdr3_nt: TGTGCCAGCAGCTTACTGATTACGAACACTGAAGCTTCCTTC; v_call: TRBV7-3; j_call: TRBJ1-1; d_call: NA; clone_size: NA
cdr3_aa: CASTYGVGREYQETQYF; cdr3_nt: TGTGCCAGCACCTACGGGGTGGGGAGAGAGTACCAAGAGACCCAGTACTTC; v_call: TRBV9; j_call: TRBJ2-5; d_call: NA; clone_size: NA
cdr3_aa: CASSYYGGPYNEQFF; cdr3_nt: TGTGCCAGCAGTTATTATGGGGGCCCCTACAATGAGCAGTTCTTC; v_call: TRBV28; j_call: TRBJ2-1; d_call: NA; clone_size: many